This is a list of T cell receptor beta chains from one sample in a study of blood T cell repertoires in COVID-19. Assay: immunoSEQ multiplex PCR; the TCRdb copy retains only in-frame clones and omits some. The data hold roughly 63,000 clones, with roughly 89% observed a single time. The source material was peripheral blood. The receptor set was obtained from a man aged 50 to 59 with active COVID-19. Both conserved end residues are part of each CDR3. The D gene is left open where the match is weak. Only some rows state a clone size, as once, few, many or a class for expanded clones.

TRBD1	TRBJ1-5	TRBV7-2	-	CASSLGGTGGNQPQHF	TGTGCCAGCAGCTTAGGAGGGACAGGGGGCAATCAGCCCCAGCATTTT
-	TRBJ1-3	TRBV15	-	CATSRDRDLSGNTIYF	TGTGCCACCAGCAGAGATCGGGATCTCTCTGGAAACACCATATATTTT
-	TRBJ2-7	TRBV7-2	-	CASSFVGGSYEQYF	TGTGCCAGCAGCTTTGTTGGCGGGTCCTACGAGCAGTACTTC
TRBD2	TRBJ2-7	TRBV2	-	CASVAGVPGEQYF	TGTGCCAGCGTAGCGGGGGTCCCCGGGGAGCAGTACTTC
-	TRBJ2-7	TRBV2	-	CASSGTSYEQYF	TGTGCCAGCAGTGGGACTTCCTACGAGCAGTACTTC
TRBD2	TRBJ2-1	TRBV7-9	-	CASSSGLAGGSAYNEQFF	TGTGCCAGCAGCTCGGGACTAGCGGGGGGGTCCGCTTACAATGAGCAGTTCTTC
-	TRBJ2-2	TRBV11-2	-	CASSALPGGFRDTGELFF	TGTGCCAGCAGCGCCCTCCCAGGGGGGTTTCGGGACACCGGGGAGCTGTTTTTT
TRBD2	TRBJ2-2	TRBV2	-	CASSDGRVAPGELFF	TGTGCCAGCAGCGATGGGAGGGTAGCTCCCGGGGAGCTGTTTTTT
-	TRBJ1-2	TRBV6-2/TRBV6-3	-	CASSYSGVQGYTF	TGTGCCAGCAGTTATAGCGGGGTTCAAGGCTACACCTTC
-	TRBJ1-2	TRBV30	-	CAYGTQANYGYTF	TGTGCCTACGGGACTCAAGCTAACTATGGCTACACCTTC
TRBD2	TRBJ2-5	TRBV5-1	-	CASSYGLAGVETQYF	TGCGCCAGCAGCTACGGACTAGCGGGGGTAGAGACCCAGTACTTC
-	TRBJ1-1	TRBV18	-	CASSSSGTEAFF	TGTGCCAGCTCATCATCAGGGACTGAAGCTTTCTTT
TRBD1	TRBJ2-5	TRBV5-4	-	CATQTGGRWRGETQYF	TGTGCCACGCAAACAGGGGGGAGGTGGAGAGGAGAGACCCAGTACTTC
-	TRBJ1-5	TRBV5-1	-	CASSVTGSNQPQHF	TGCGCCAGCAGCGTCACAGGTAGCAATCAGCCCCAGCATTTT
TRBD2	TRBJ2-1	TRBV14	-	CASSQVLAGGESSYNEQFF	TGTGCCAGCAGCCAAGTACTAGCGGGGGGGGAAAGCTCCTACAATGAGCAGTTCTTC
-	TRBJ2-7	TRBV10-2	-	CASSEWQGTDEQYF	TGCGCCAGCAGTGAGTGGCAGGGAACGGACGAGCAGTACTTC
TRBD2	TRBJ2-2	TRBV2	-	CASSEALGEGLTTGELFF	TGTGCCAGCAGTGAAGCGCTAGGGGAGGGACTGACCACCGGGGAGCTGTTTTTT
-	TRBJ1-2	TRBV24-1	few	CATSEAWNYGYTF	TGTGCCACCAGCGAAGCATGGAACTATGGCTACACCTTC
-	TRBJ2-7	TRBV5-6	once	CASSPGEQYEQYF	TGTGCCAGCAGCCCAGGGGAGCAATACGAGCAGTACTTC
-	TRBJ2-1	TRBV12-3/TRBV12-4	-	CASSLSGNEQFF	TGTGCCAGCAGCCTCTCAGGGAATGAGCAGTTCTTC
-	TRBJ1-2	TRBV27	few	CASSLAGEGREKNYGYTF	TGTGCCAGCAGCCTCGCCGGAGAGGGAAGGGAGAAAAACTATGGCTACACCTTC
-	TRBJ2-2	TRBV5-8	-	CASSFRDVVTGELFF	TGTGCCAGCAGCTTCCGGGATGTAGTCACCGGGGAGCTGTTTTTT
TRBD2	TRBJ2-1	TRBV6-4	few	CASSDSTSGGYEQFF	TGTGCCAGCAGTGACTCAACTAGCGGGGGGTATGAGCAGTTCTTC
TRBD1	TRBJ1-3	TRBV6-5	-	CASSYGTGGFGNTIYF	TGTGCCAGCAGTTACGGGACAGGGGGCTTTGGAAACACCATATATTTT